Each of the 6 T cell receptor beta chains below was sequenced from the same sample in a study of blood T cell repertoires in COVID-19. The assay was immunoSEQ multiplex PCR, and TCRdb's table has in-frame clones only and misses some. Of 300,000 to 400,000 clones listed, about 83% are singletons. The sample taken for sequencing was peripheral blood. These receptors were obtained from a man aged 25 to 40 with active or convalescent COVID-19.

The chain links TRBV6-1 to TRBJ1-5, with TRBD1 identical over 9 bases. Germline assignment: CDR1 MNHNS and CDR2 SASEGT. CDR3 length: 16 residues. The junction had 5 bases not matched to a gene; V was cut back by 2 bases and J by 3 bases. CDR3 DNA: TGTGCCAGCAGTGAAATGGGACAGGGCTTCAATCAGCCCCAGCATTTT. Translating gives CASSEMGQGFNQPQHF.

This clone appeared once. The chain combines TRBV14 with TRBJ2-3; D perhaps matches TRBD1 (6 bases). V lost 2 bases to trimming and J lost 4 bases, with 13 bases between them. The CDR3 has 15 residues. The germline V gene has CDR1 SGHDN and CDR2 FVKESK. The CDR3 DNA is TGTGCCAGCAGCCAAACAGGGATCGGGGCAGATACGCAGTATTTT. It codes for CASSQTGIGADTQYF.

The chain links TRBV7-2 to TRBJ1-2, with D tentatively TRBD1 (5 bases). The germline V gene has CDR1 SGHTA and CDR2 FQGNSA. The ends were cut back, 4 bases at V and 7 bases at J, with 22 bases in the middle. The CDR3 has 16 residues. The CDR3 region is CASSSYLGGVFSGYTF. The CDR3 DNA sequence: TGTGCCAGCAGCTCCTACCTGGGGGGGGTTTTCTCTGGCTACACCTTC.

V usage is TRBV30 and J usage is TRBJ2-7; the D gene is possibly TRBD1 (5 bases). Germline loops: CDR1 GTSNPN, CDR2 SVGIG (reference sequence). V was shortened by 3 bases and J by 7 bases, with 10 bases between the two germline ends. This CDR3 is built from 11 residues. The CDR3 sequence is CAWRFPGEQYF. CDR3 nucleotides: TGTGCCTGGAGGTTCCCAGGGGAGCAGTACTTC.

V and J are TRBV18 and TRBJ1-3; the match to TRBD1 covers 7 bases. With V trimmed by 0 bases and J by 2 bases, 4 bases remained unmatched. The CDR3 contains 16 residues. Germline values: CDR1 KGHSH, CDR2 LQKENI. CDR3 DNA: TGTGCCAGCTCACCACCCAGGGGGTACCCTGGAAACACCATATATTTT. This sequence encodes CASSPPRGYPGNTIYF.

The V and J genes are TRBV2 and TRBJ2-1; D is ambiguous. CDR1 SNHLY and CDR2 FYNNEI come from the germline V gene. The CDR3 is 14 residues long. Trimming cost V 3 bases and J 12 bases, with 18 bases left between them. CDR3 bases: TGTGCCAGCAGTGAGAATCCTCCGTACTCGCGGCAGTTCTTC. It translates to CASSENPPYSRQFF. The complete variable domain, with remaining parts taken from reference TRBV2 and TRBJ2-1, reads EPEVTQTPSHQVTQMGQEVILRCVPISNHLYFYWYRQILGQKVEFLVSFYNNEISEKSEIFDDQFSVERPDGSNFTLKIRSTKLEDSAMYFCASSENPPYSRQFFGPGTRLTVL.